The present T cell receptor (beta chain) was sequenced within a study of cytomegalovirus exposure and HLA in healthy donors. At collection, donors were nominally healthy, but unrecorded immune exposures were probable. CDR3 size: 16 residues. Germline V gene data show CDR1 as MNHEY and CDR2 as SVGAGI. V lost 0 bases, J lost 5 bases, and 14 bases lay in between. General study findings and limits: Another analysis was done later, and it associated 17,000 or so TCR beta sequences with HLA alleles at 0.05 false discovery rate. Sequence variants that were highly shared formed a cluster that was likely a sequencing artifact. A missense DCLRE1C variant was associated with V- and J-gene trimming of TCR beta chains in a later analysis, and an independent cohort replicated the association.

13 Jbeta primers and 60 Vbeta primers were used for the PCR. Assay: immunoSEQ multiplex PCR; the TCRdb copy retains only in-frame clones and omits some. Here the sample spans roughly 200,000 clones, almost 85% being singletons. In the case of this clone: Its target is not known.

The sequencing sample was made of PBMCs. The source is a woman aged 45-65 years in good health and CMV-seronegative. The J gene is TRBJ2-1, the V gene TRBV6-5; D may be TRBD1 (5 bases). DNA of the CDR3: TGTGCCAGCAGTTACTCGCTCCTAGGGGCACACAATGAGCAGTTCTTC. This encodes CASSYSLLGAHNEQFF.